The present TCR beta chain was sequenced within a study of T cells in Graves' hyperthyroidism and ophthalmopathy. Amplification yielded TCR beta CDR3 regions, with RNA transcripts as the source. Using the HTBI primer set, a first-round RT-PCR was run on the TCR CDR3. One entry per CDR3 protein, called by TCRdb with MiXCR from the multiplex PCR reads. The table records a few hundred thousand distinct CDR3 sequences, less than 25% of them present only once. Study outcomes and limitations: From stable hyperthyroidism, ophthalmopathy was set apart by a 13 V-J model. The blood repertoire included most of the expanded thyroid clonotypes above 0.001.

This clonotype has a count of ten or more. Antigen specificity is unknown. The V end was cut by 6 bases, the J end by 2 bases, with 16 bases between. The CDR3 sequence is 16 residues long. This receptor was taken from a young man with Graves' hyperthyroidism. The chain couples TRBV12-3 or TRBV12-4 to TRBJ2-2; weak D call: TRBD1 (6 bases). Material: blood. The CDR3 nucleotides are TGTGCCAGCAGGGGACGGGACACCCGAAACACCGGGGAGCTGTTTTTT. Translation gives CASRGRDTRNTGELFF.